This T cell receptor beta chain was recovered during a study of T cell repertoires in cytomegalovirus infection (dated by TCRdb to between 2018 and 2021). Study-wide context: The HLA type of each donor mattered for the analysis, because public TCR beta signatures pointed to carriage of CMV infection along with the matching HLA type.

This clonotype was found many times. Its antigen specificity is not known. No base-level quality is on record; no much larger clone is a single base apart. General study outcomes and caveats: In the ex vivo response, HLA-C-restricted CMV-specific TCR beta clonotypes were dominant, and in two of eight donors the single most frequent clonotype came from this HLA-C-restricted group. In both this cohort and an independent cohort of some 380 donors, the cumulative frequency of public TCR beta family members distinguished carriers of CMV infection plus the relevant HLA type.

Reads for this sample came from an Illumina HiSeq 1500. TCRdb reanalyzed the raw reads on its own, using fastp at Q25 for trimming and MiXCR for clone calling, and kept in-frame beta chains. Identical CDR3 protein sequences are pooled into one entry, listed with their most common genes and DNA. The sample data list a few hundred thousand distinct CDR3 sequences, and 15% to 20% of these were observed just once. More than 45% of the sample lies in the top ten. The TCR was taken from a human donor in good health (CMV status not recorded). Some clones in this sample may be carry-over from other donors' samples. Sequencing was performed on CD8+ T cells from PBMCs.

The nucleotides read TGTGCCAGCAGCTCACCGGTGGACACTGAAGCTTTCTTT. Its coded protein is CASSSPVDTEAFF. Recombination joined TRBV7-9 with TRBJ1-1; too little of a D gene remains to name it. V is shortened by 4 bases, J by 3 bases, and the region joining them spans 9 bases. The CDR3 starts with the cysteine, ends with the phenylalanine, and has 13 residues. The DNA shown is the 39-base CDR3, in frame from base 1. CDR1 and CDR2 were assigned from the germline V gene (reference sequence) as SEHNR and FQNEAQ.